This TCR beta chain came from a study of post-analysis software for immune sequencing data. Study details: The study covered relapsing-remitting, secondary progressive and progressive-relapsing courses of multiple sclerosis.

Whole-study findings and limits: By F measure, strong co-clustering occurred among samples prepared in the same batch. Compared with controls, patients had more of 4 to 6 TRBV segments, including TRBV5-6, TRBV5-1 and TRBV20-1. Normalized Chao1 diversity was significantly reduced in patients versus controls.

As regards this clonotype: Its antigen remains unidentified.

Built from TCR beta cDNA, the libraries had unique molecular identifiers in them. Input amounts of roughly 0.9 to 10 million T cells were used. These gave around 500,000 cDNA molecules, so each molecule approximated one T cell. TCRdb reprocessed the PCR reads via MiXCR and lists one record per CDR3 protein. The sample includes some 890,000 distinct CDR3 sequences, around 50% of them seen just once. Germline V gene data show CDR1 as SGHRS and CDR2 as YFSETQ. The CDR3 sequence is 16 residues long. Trimming removed 1 base from V and 5 bases from J, with 16 bases in between. The rearrangement links TRBV5-1 to TRBJ2-1, with D maybe TRBD1 (6 bases). Source material: blood. The receptor was isolated from a girl aged 5 to 17 with multiple sclerosis. For the CDR3, the DNA is TGCGCCAGCAGCTTGTGGACAGCTGGGGCCAACAATGAGCAGTTCTTC. The encoded protein is CASSLWTAGANNEQFF.